The rows below give T cell receptor beta chains drawn from one sample of a study of cytomegalovirus exposure and HLA in healthy donors. Sequencing was performed with immunoSEQ multiplex PCR; in TCRdb, only in-frame clones are kept and a portion is missing. This sample has about 85,000 clones; over 50% occur once, and the top ten carry under 4%. The specimen sequenced was PBMCs. These receptors all stem from a man younger than 45 in good health and CMV-seronegative. Both conserved end residues are part of each CDR3. D genes are given only for firm matches. Some rows mark clone size as missing; the rest say once, few, many or name a class of expanded clone.

NA TRBJ1-1 NA TRBV7-9 TGTGCCAGCAACCTTTGGGGCGCCGACACTGAAGCTTTCTTT CASNLWGADTEAFF
NA TRBJ2-3 few TRBV5-1 TGCGCCAGCAGCTTGACAGGTTATCGGAGCACAGATACGCAGTATTTT CASSLTGYRSTDTQYF
TRBD1 TRBJ1-1 NA TRBV5-1 TGCGCCAGCAGCGAGAGTCCCGGGACAGGGACCACTGAAGCTTTCTTT CASSESPGTGTTEAFF
TRBD1 TRBJ1-2 NA TRBV19 TGTGCCAGTAGTATAAGACAGGGGGATGGCTACACCTTC CASSIRQGDGYTF
TRBD1 TRBJ1-2 few TRBV28 TGTGCCAGCAGTTTAATCGGGACAGGGATTCATGGCTACACCTTC CASSLIGTGIHGYTF
TRBD2 TRBJ2-1 NA TRBV2 TGTGCCAGCAGGCTATCCTCGGGGGGTGAGCAGTTCTTC CASRLSSGGEQFF
TRBD1 TRBJ1-1 few TRBV19 TGTGCCAGTAGCCCACAGGGGGCTGAGAACACTGAAGCTTTCTTT CASSPQGAENTEAFF
NA TRBJ2-5 NA TRBV7-8 TGTGCCAGCAGCTTAGCGCGAGGGCGGGAGACCCAGTACTTC CASSLARGRETQYF
NA TRBJ2-3 NA TRBV19 TGTGCCAGTAGTAGGACAATAGACACAGATACGCAGTATTTT CASSRTIDTDTQYF
TRBD1 TRBJ2-6 few TRBV5-1 TGCGCCAGCAGCCCCCGACAGGGGGCGATAGGGGCCAACGTCCTGACTTTC CASSPRQGAIGANVLTF
TRBD1 TRBJ2-7 NA TRBV4-2 TGTGCCAGCAGCCAATATCCTTCCGGGACAGGGGGTTTCTACGAGCAGTACTTC CASSQYPSGTGGFYEQYF
TRBD1 TRBJ1-2 NA TRBV2 TGTGCCAGCAGAGCTACGACAGGGATCGGCTACACCTTC CASRATTGIGYTF
NA TRBJ2-5 few TRBV9 TGTGCCAGCAGCCCCGGGGAAGAGACCCAGTACTTC CASSPGEETQYF
NA TRBJ1-3 NA TRBV9 TGTGCCAGCAGCGTAGCTAGCAGGCAAGCGGACACCATATATTTT CASSVASRQADTIYF
NA TRBJ2-5 NA TRBV4-1 TGCGCCAGCAGCCAAGATACAGGGCGGGAGACCCAGTACTTC CASSQDTGRETQYF
NA TRBJ2-3 NA TRBV6-4 TGTGCCAGCAGTGACACGGGAGAGGCCACAGATACGCAGTATTTT CASSDTGEATDTQYF
NA TRBJ2-2 few TRBV2 TGTGCCAGCAGACGTAGCGAGATTAACACCGGGGAGCTGTTTTTT CASRRSEINTGELFF
TRBD2 TRBJ2-7 NA TRBV4-1 TGCGCCAGCAGCCAATTCCCAGGACTAGCGGGGGGACCCTACGAGCAGTACTTC CASSQFPGLAGGPYEQYF
NA TRBJ1-5 NA TRBV10-3 TGTGCCATCAGTGAGTCAGCAGGGCCGGGTTATCAGCCCCAGCATTTT CAISESAGPGYQPQHF
TRBD1 TRBJ2-7 NA TRBV5-1 TGCGCCAGCAGCAACCGGGACAGCAACTACGAGCAGTACTTC CASSNRDSNYEQYF
TRBD2 TRBJ2-3 NA TRBV5-1 TGCGCCAGCAGCTGGGGACTACGGCGGGGGTCCACAGATACGCAGTATTTT CASSWGLRRGSTDTQYF
NA TRBJ2-1 once TRBV29-1 TGCAGCGTTGAAAACTTTACAGAGTTCAATGAGCAGTTCTTC CSVENFTEFNEQFF
NA TRBJ2-5 NA TRBV11-1 TGTGCCAGCAGCTTAGCAGGGACATACTACCAAGAGACCCAGTACTTC CASSLAGTYYQETQYF